The clone carrying this T cell receptor beta chain was counted between two and nine times. Its specificity is unknown. Germline V lookup: CDR1 SGDLS, CDR2 YYNGEE. This CDR3 contains 16 residues. The germline V and J ends were trimmed by 4 bases and 6 bases, with 21 bases remaining between them. Every donor contributed about 10 milliliters of peripheral blood by blood draw. This sample was included in a study of blood T cells in healthy people across ages. General study findings and limits: Unsorted PBMCs ruled out conclusive naive versus antigen-experienced comparison.

Primers used in a second PCR of about 6 to 11 cycles were a sample-barcoded 5' primer and a J-beta primer mix. TCRdb itself ran the 5' RACE reads through MiXCR, one entry per CDR3 protein. Here the sample spans around 1,600,000 distinct CDR3 sequences, about 45% being singletons. Input material: blood. This sequence joins TRBV9 and TRBJ2-3; D uncertain. The receptor was derived from a young woman in good health. CDR3 region: CASSLSDLPPVDTQYF. CDR3 in DNA: TGTGCCAGCAGCCTGTCGGATCTGCCGCCTGTGGATACGCAGTATTTT.